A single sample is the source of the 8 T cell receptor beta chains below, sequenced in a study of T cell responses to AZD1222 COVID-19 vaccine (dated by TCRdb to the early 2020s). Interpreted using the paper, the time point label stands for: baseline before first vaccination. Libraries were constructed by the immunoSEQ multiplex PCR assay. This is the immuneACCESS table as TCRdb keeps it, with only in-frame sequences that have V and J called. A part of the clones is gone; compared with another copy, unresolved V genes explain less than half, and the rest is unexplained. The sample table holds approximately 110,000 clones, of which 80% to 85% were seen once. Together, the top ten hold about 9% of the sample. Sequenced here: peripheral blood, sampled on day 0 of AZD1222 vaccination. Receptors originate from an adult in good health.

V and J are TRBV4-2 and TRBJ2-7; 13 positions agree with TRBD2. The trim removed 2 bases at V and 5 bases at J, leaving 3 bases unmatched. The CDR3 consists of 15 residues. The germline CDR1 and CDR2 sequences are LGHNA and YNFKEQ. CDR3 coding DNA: TGTGCCAGCAGCCAAATGGGACTAGCGGGGAACGAGCAGTACTTC. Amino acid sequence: CASSQMGLAGNEQYF.

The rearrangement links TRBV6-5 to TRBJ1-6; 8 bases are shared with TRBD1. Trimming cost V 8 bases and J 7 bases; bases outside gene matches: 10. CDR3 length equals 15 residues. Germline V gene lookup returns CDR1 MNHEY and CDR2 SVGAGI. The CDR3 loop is CASRRTGSRNSPLHF. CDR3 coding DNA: TGTGCCAGCCGTAGGACAGGGTCTCGAAATTCACCCCTCCACTTT.

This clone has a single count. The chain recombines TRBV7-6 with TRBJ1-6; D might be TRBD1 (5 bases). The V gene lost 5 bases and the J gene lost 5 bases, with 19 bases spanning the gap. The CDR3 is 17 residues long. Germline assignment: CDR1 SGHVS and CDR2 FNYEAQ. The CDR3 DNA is TGTGCCAGCAGCCCGTACCCTCGGGGACGAAATAATTCACCCCTCCACTTT. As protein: CASSPYPRGRNNSPLHF.

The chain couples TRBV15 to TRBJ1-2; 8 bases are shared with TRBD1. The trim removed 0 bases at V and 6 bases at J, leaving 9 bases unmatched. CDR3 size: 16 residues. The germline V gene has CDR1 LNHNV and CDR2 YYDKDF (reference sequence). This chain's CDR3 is CATSRDLPGGTNGYTF. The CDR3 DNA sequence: TGTGCCACCAGCAGAGATTTACCAGGGGGCACGAATGGCTACACCTTC. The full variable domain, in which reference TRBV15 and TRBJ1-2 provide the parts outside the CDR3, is DAMVIQNPRYQVTQFGKPVTLSCSQTLNHNVMYWYQQKSSQAPKLLFHYYDKDFNNEADTPDNFQSRRPNTSFCFLDIRSPGLGDTAMYLCATSRDLPGGTNGYTFGSGTRLTVV.

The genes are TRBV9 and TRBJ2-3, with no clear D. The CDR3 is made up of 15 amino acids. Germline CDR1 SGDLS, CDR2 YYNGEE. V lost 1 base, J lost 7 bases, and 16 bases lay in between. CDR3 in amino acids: CASSVQTQRTNTQYF. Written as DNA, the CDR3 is TGTGCCAGCAGCGTACAGACACAACGTACGAATACGCAGTATTTT.

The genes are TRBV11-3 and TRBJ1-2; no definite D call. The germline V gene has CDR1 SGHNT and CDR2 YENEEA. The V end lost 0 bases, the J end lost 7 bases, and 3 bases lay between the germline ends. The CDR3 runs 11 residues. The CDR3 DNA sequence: TGTGCCAGCAGCTTAGAAGGTGGCTACACCTTC. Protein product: CASSLEGGYTF. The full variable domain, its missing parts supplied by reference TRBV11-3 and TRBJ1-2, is EAGVVQSPRYKIIEKKQPVAFWCNPISGHNTLYWYLQNLGQGPELLIRYENEEAVDDSQLPKDRFSAERLKGVDSTLKIQPAELGDSAVYLCASSLEGGYTFGSGTRLTVV.

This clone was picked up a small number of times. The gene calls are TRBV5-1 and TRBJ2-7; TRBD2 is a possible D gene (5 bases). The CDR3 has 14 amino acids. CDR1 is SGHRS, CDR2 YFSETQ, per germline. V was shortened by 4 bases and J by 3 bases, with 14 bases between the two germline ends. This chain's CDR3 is CASSAGIDYYEQYF. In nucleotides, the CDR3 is TGCGCCAGCAGCGCCGGAATAGACTACTACGAGCAGTACTTC.

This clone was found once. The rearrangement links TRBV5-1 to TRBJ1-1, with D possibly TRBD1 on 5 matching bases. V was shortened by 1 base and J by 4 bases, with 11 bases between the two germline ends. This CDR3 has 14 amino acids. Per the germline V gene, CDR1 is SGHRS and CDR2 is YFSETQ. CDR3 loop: CASSLWGKSTEAFF. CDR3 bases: TGCGCCAGCAGCTTGTGGGGGAAATCCACTGAAGCTTTCTTT.